The 15 T cell receptor beta chains in this list originate from one sample, sequenced in a study of shared clonotypes between healthy human individuals. Method: immunoSEQ multiplex PCR; TCRdb's copy keeps in-frame clones and lacks some. Seen here are approximately 2,300,000 clones, about 90% observed once, and the top ten hold 0.3% to 0.45%. Sequenced: naive CD4+ T cells from PBMCs. Subset indicated: CD45RA+ positively selected. These receptor sequences come from a man in his late teens or twenties in good health. Some clones in this sample may be carry-over from other donors' samples.

The V and J genes are TRBV9 and TRBJ2-2; TRBD1 is a possible D gene (6 bases). Germline CDR1 is SGDLS and CDR2 is YYNGEE. V lost 1 base, J lost 4 bases, and 8 bases lay in between. The CDR3 has 14 residues. The CDR3 DNA sequence: TGTGCCAGCAGCGTAACAGGGTCCACCGGGGAGCTGTTTTTT. As protein: CASSVTGSTGELFF.

V and J are TRBV15 and TRBJ2-7; 7 bases line up with TRBD2. With V trimmed by 0 bases and J by 7 bases, 9 bases remained unmatched. Germline V gene sequence: CDR1 LNHNV, CDR2 YYDKDF (reference sequence). This CDR3 spans 15 amino acids. The CDR3 nucleotides read TGTGCCACCAGCAGAGACCGCGTAGCGGGCGGGGAGCAGTACTTC. Translation gives CATSRDRVAGGEQYF.

The V and J genes are TRBV28 and TRBJ2-5; D may be TRBD1 (5 bases). The CDR3 covers 15 residues. V was pared by 5 bases and J by 7 bases, with 20 bases between. From germline, CDR1 is MDHEN and CDR2 SYDVKM. The CDR3 coding sequence is TGTGCCAGCAGTACAATCCCTTCGGACAAGGGGACCCAGTACTTC. This sequence encodes CASSTIPSDKGTQYF.

The chain has TRBV2 and TRBJ2-7; 7 bases are shared with TRBD2. Trimming removed 3 bases from V and 6 bases from J; junction bases left unmatched: 8. Germline CDR1 and CDR2: SNHLY and FYNNEI. The CDR3 is 14 amino acids. CDR3 nucleotide sequence: TGTGCCAGCAGTGACTATCAGGGAGGGAGCGAGCAGTACTTC. It translates to CASSDYQGGSEQYF.

This rearrangement joins TRBV14 to TRBJ2-7, with TRBD2 identical over 9 bases. CDR3 length: 16 amino acids. Germline CDR1 SGHDN, CDR2 FVKESK. V lost 0 bases to trimming and J lost 6 bases; unmatched junction nucleotides: 9. CDR3 sequence: CASSQDHGLASGEQYF. As DNA, the CDR3 is TGTGCCAGCAGCCAAGACCATGGACTAGCGTCGGGCGAGCAGTACTTC.

The rearrangement links TRBV6-1 to TRBJ2-3, with 11 bases that match TRBD1. The germline V gene has CDR1 MNHNS and CDR2 SASEGT. Losses at the gene ends were 5 bases for V and 6 bases for J; bases not matched to a gene: 7. The CDR3 is 15 amino acids. The CDR3 DNA sequence: TGTGCCAGCAGTACCCGGGACAGGGGGTCGGATACGCAGTATTTT. Its protein is CASSTRDRGSDTQYF.

This chain connects TRBV7-2 to TRBJ2-1; TRBD2 aligns across 9 bases. The J segment lost 6 bases and the V segment lost 8 bases, leaving 8 bases of the junction unmatched. Per the germline V gene, CDR1 is SGHTA and CDR2 is FQGNSA. This CDR3 comprises 14 residues. The CDR3 DNA follows: TGTGCCAGCTCGTTCCAGCGGGAGGCCAATGAGCAGTTCTTC. This encodes CASSFQREANEQFF.

This chain links TRBV30 with TRBJ2-3, with D possibly being TRBD1 or TRBD2 (5 bases each). V was shortened by 5 bases and J by 2 bases, with 11 bases between the two germline ends. This CDR3 is 13 amino acids long. Germline V CDR1 and CDR2: GTSNPN, SVGIG (reference sequence). CDR3 in DNA: TGTGCCTGGGGGGGTGAGTTCACAGATACGCAGTATTTT. Protein sequence: CAWGGEFTDTQYF.

Remarks on this clone: The sample holds other DNA sequences that translate to the same CDR3. The chain carries TRBV6-5 and TRBJ1-1, with D hard to call. Germline CDR1 MNHEY, CDR2 SVGAGI. The CDR3 spans 13 residues. V was clipped by 2 bases and J by 4 bases, with 8 bases between them. As DNA, the CDR3 is TGTGCCAGCAGTTACCGCCTCGGCACTGAAGCTTTCTTT. Translation gives CASSYRLGTEAFF.

The rearrangement links TRBV30 to TRBJ2-3; TRBD2 matches at 9 bases. Per germline, CDR1 GTSNPN and CDR2 SVGIG (reference sequence). V lost 0 bases, J lost 3 bases, and 13 bases stayed unmatched. The CDR3 totals 18 residues. The CDR3 coding sequence is TGTGCCTGGAGTGTAGAATGGGCGGGAGGGCCGGGTACAGATACGCAGTATTTT. This codes for CAWSVEWAGGPGTDTQYF.

This clone was recorded only once. The chain employs TRBV5-1 and TRBJ1-4; D call uncertain. Germline V gene data show CDR1 as SGHRS and CDR2 as YFSETQ. V dropped 4 bases and J dropped 3 bases, with 10 bases sitting between them. The CDR3 sequence is 14 residues long. As DNA, the CDR3 is TGCGCCAGCAGCGTTCCCGGGGCTAATGAAAAACTGTTTTTT. Translating it yields CASSVPGANEKLFF.

This clone was picked up one time. The chain couples TRBV7-6 to TRBJ2-2; the D gene is possibly TRBD2 (6 bases). This CDR3 has 14 amino acids. Trimming removed 0 bases at V and 7 bases at J, with 9 bases between. The germline CDR1 and CDR2 sequences are SGHVS and FNYEAQ. CDR3 coding DNA: TGTGCCAGCAGCTTAGCGGGAGGTATCGGGGAGCTGTTTTTT. Translating gives CASSLAGGIGELFF.

The gene calls are TRBV6-1 and TRBJ1-3; 8 bases match TRBD1. V shed 3 bases, J shed 8 bases, and the junction held 18 bases outside the gene matches. Germline lookup yields CDR1 MNHNS and CDR2 SASEGT. The CDR3 spans 18 residues. CDR3 protein: CASSEAMGGRGRSDTIYF. As DNA, the CDR3 is TGTGCCAGCAGTGAGGCGATGGGGGGCAGGGGGCGGTCGGACACCATATATTTT.

The gene calls are TRBV7-2 and TRBJ1-1; the match to TRBD1 covers 7 bases. CDR1 and CDR2 from the germline V gene are SGHTA and FQGNSA. The CDR3 spans 13 residues. J was trimmed by 1 base and V by 10 bases; bases with no gene match: 6. The CDR3 DNA reads TGTGCCACCACCCGGGACAGGAACACTGAAGCTTTCTTT. Residues: CATTRDRNTEAFF.

J is TRBJ2-1 and V is TRBV7-8; possible D gene TRBD2, 6 bases. The CDR3 length is 13 residues. The germline gives CDR1 SGHVS, CDR2 FQNEAQ. Trimming stripped 3 bases from V and 16 bases from J, with 19 bases between. CDR3 in amino acids: CASSFRGTGANFF. In DNA, the CDR3 is TGTGCCAGCAGCTTCCGCGGGACGGGAGCAAATTTCTTC.